This T cell receptor (beta chain) originates from a study of blood T cell repertoires in COVID-19. About the study: Samples of COVID-19 (acute and convalescent) were obtained from the United States, Italy and Spain.

Clones were sequenced by immunoSEQ multiplex PCR, and TCRdb holds only the in-frame ones, with some missing. This sample has more than 150,000 clones, with approximately 79% found just once. Germline V gene lookup returns CDR1 KGHDR and CDR2 SFDVKD. This CDR3 has 13 residues. V was pared by 3 bases and J by 2 bases, with 6 bases between. The V gene is TRBV24-1, the J gene TRBJ2-5; D remains unclear. The specimen was peripheral blood. This TCR derives from a young man with active or convalescent COVID-19. CDR3 residues: CATSDDGQETQYF. CDR3 nucleotide sequence: TGTGCCACCAGTGATGACGGGCAAGAGACCCAGTACTTC.